These T cell receptor beta chains were read from a single sample in a study of T cells in Graves' hyperthyroidism and ophthalmopathy. TCRdb reanalysed the multiplex PCR reads using MiXCR and keeps one entry per CDR3 protein. The table has around 300,000 distinct CDR3 sequences, roughly 15% seen once. Sample: blood. The origin of the receptors is a woman between 50 and 59 years old with Graves' hyperthyroidism that later progressed to Graves' ophthalmopathy. Each CDR3 is given with its conserved first and last residue. A D gene is named only where the DNA matches it firmly. Some rows mark clone size as missing; the rest say once, few, many or name a class of expanded clone.

size	J	D	V	CDR3	DNA
many	TRBJ2-2	-	TRBV18	CASSPRFGRTGELFF	TGTGCCAGCTCACCACGGTTTGGACGCACCGGGGAGCTGTTTTTT
-	TRBJ2-6	-	TRBV28	CASSPYRSVGANVLTF	TGTGCCAGCAGCCCCTACAGGTCCGTCGGGGCCAACGTCCTGACTTTC
-	TRBJ2-1	-	TRBV19	CASSPDPQGYSNEQFF	TGTGCCAGTAGTCCCGACCCTCAGGGGTACTCCAATGAGCAGTTCTTC
few	TRBJ1-1	-	TRBV19	CASSMTVEAFF	TGTGCCAGTAGTATGACGGTTGAAGCTTTCTTT
many	TRBJ2-2	-	TRBV24-1	CATSDPFSPRGSGTGELFF	TGTGCCACCAGTGATCCCTTTTCCCCCAGGGGATCAGGGACCGGGGAGCTGTTTTTT
many	TRBJ1-2	-	TRBV20-1	CSARGAAYGYTF	TGCAGTGCTAGAGGGGCCGCCTATGGCTACACCTTC
many	TRBJ2-5	-	TRBV6-2/TRBV6-3	CASTSPGLGAKETQYF	TGTGCCAGCACCAGTCCCGGCTTGGGGGCCAAAGAGACCCAGTACTTC
-	TRBJ1-4	-	TRBV28	CASSRALNEKLFF	TGTGCCAGCAGTCGGGCCCTTAATGAAAAACTGTTTTTT
-	TRBJ2-1	TRBD2	TRBV25-1	CASSELGGSLNNEQFF	TGTGCCAGCAGTGAATTAGGCGGGAGCTTGAACAATGAGCAGTTCTTC
-	TRBJ1-2	-	TRBV12-5	CASGFGGQYGYTF	TGTGCTAGTGGTTTTGGAGGACAGTATGGCTACACCTTC
many	TRBJ1-1	TRBD1	TRBV6-1	CASGGTGDTEAFF	TGTGCCAGCGGGGGGACAGGGGACACTGAAGCTTTCTTT
many	TRBJ2-7	-	TRBV2	CASSGEVPYEQYF	TGTGCCAGCAGTGGGGAGGTCCCCTACGAGCAGTACTTC
many	TRBJ2-5	TRBD2	TRBV10-2	CASNPLAGVGETQYF	TGCGCCAGCAATCCGTTAGCGGGAGTTGGGGAGACCCAGTACTTC
-	TRBJ1-1	-	TRBV19	CASFRARGTNTEAFF	TGTGCCAGTTTCAGGGCAAGGGGGACGAACACTGAAGCTTTCTTT
many	TRBJ2-1	TRBD2	TRBV20-1	CSASLSSGIYNEQFF	TGCAGTGCTAGTTTGTCTAGCGGGATCTACAATGAGCAGTTCTTC
-	TRBJ1-2	-	TRBV4-2	CASSQRDGGDGYTF	TGTGCCAGCAGCCAAAGGGACGGAGGCGATGGCTACACCTTC
many	TRBJ1-5	-	TRBV5-1	CASSLAGREGQPQHF	TGCGCCAGCAGCTTGGCCGGGAGGGAAGGTCAGCCCCAGCATTTT
many	TRBJ2-4	-	TRBV28	CASSFRDGKNIQYF	TGTGCCAGCAGCTTCCGGGACGGTAAAAACATTCAGTACTTC
many	TRBJ1-6	-	TRBV2	CASSPAGFLPLHF	TGTGCCAGCAGTCCTGCCGGGTTTCTACCCCTCCACTTT
many	TRBJ1-2	TRBD1	TRBV28	CASRSGQSNYGYTF	TGTGCCAGCAGATCGGGACAGAGTAACTATGGCTACACCTTC
many	TRBJ2-1	TRBD2	TRBV19	CASSRVTTSGSVYEQFF	TGTGCCAGTAGTAGAGTCACCACTAGCGGGAGTGTTTATGAGCAGTTCTTC
many	TRBJ1-5	TRBD1	TRBV18	CASSPTTGLGQPQHF	TGTGCCAGCTCGCCCACGACAGGGCTAGGTCAGCCCCAGCATTTT
many	TRBJ2-1	-	TRBV29-1	CSVAPPGNNEQFF	TGCAGCGTTGCCCCCCCAGGGAACAATGAGCAGTTCTTC
many	TRBJ1-1	-	TRBV29-1	CSVADPTAGYPANTEAFF	TGCAGCGTTGCGGACCCAACTGCGGGCTACCCAGCCAACACTGAAGCTTTCTTT
few	TRBJ2-3	TRBD1	TRBV29-1	CSVELGQTDTQYF	TGCAGCGTTGAGTTGGGACAGACAGATACGCAGTATTTT